Below, 27 T cell receptor beta chains from the same sample are listed, as sequenced in a study of chemoradiotherapy in HPV16-positive cancers. Profiled with immunoSEQ multiplex PCR; TCRdb holds only in-frame clones, not every one. Among 20,000 to 25,000 clones, about 90% were seen once, and the ten largest hold 5.8%. Sequenced here: blood, sampled from a patient who underwent chemoradiotherapy. Source of these receptors: a human donor with HPV-associated anogenital cancer.

The chain has TRBV6-5 and TRBJ1-3, with D unclear. Germline V CDR1 and CDR2: MNHEY, SVGAGI. This CDR3 is built from 14 residues. V was cut by 6 bases and J by 0 bases, with 9 bases left in between. The CDR3 DNA is TGTGCCAGCAGACCGGCGGGCTCTGGAAACACCATATATTTT. It yields the protein CASRPAGSGNTIYF.

The chain couples TRBV11-1 to TRBJ2-5, with 9 bases matching TRBD2. The CDR3 loop spans 15 amino acids. CDR1 and CDR2 (germline): SGHAT, FQDESV (reference sequence). The V gene end was trimmed by 3 bases and the J gene end by 2 bases; junction bases not matched to a gene: 4. The CDR3 sequence: CASSFPSGAQETQYF. CDR3 nucleotides: TGTGCCAGCAGCTTCCCTAGCGGGGCTCAAGAGACCCAGTACTTC.

Here the CDR3 reads CASSVVLFDTQYF. CDR3 DNA: TGTGCCAGCAGCGTAGTTCTTTTTGATACGCAGTATTTT. The V gene is TRBV9, the J gene TRBJ2-3; D gene uncertain. CDR1 and CDR2 from the germline V gene are SGDLS and YYNGEE. The CDR3 sequence is 13 residues long. Trimming pared 0 bases from V and 6 bases from J, leaving 8 bases between.

The chain carries TRBV7-8 and TRBJ2-3, with D hard to call. The CDR3 spans 11 residues. Germline V gene data show CDR1 as SGHVS and CDR2 as FQNEAQ. Trimming pared 4 bases from V and 2 bases from J, leaving 1 base between. The CDR3, as DNA: TGTGCCAGCAGCTCCACAGATACGCAGTATTTT. It specifies CASSSTDTQYF. Using reference TRBV7-8 and TRBJ2-3 for the parts outside the CDR3, the full variable domain is GAGVSQSPRYKVAKRGQDVALRCDPISGHVSLFWYQQALGQGPEFLTYFQNEAQLDKSGLPSDRFFAERPEGSVSTLKIQRTQQEDSAVYLCASSSTDTQYFGPGTRLTVL.

This clone was recorded only once. This chain connects TRBV7-8 to TRBJ2-5; 8 nucleotides match TRBD2. Germline assignment: CDR1 SGHVS and CDR2 FQNEAQ. This CDR3 has 13 residues. The V segment lost 3 bases and the J segment 7 bases; nucleotides outside the gene matches: 4. The CDR3 DNA follows: TGTGCCAGCAGCTTCGTCCGGGGGGGGACCCAGTACTTC. It is translated as CASSFVRGGTQYF.

V is TRBV7-2 and J is TRBJ2-1; D is uncertain. Trimming took 7 bases from V and 4 from J, leaving 5 bases between them. The CDR3 totals 11 residues. Germline V gives CDR1 SGHTA, CDR2 FQGNSA. CDR3 sequence: CASIPYNEQFF. CDR3 DNA sequence: TGTGCCAGCATCCCGTACAATGAGCAGTTCTTC. Together with reference TRBV7-2 and TRBJ2-1, the CDR3 gives the full variable domain: GAGVSQSPSNKVTEKGKDVELRCDPISGHTALYWYRQSLGQGLEFLIYFQGNSAPDKSGLPSDRFSAERTGGSVSTLTIQRTQQEDSAVYLCASIPYNEQFFGPGTRLTVL.

In regard to this clone: One junction end disagrees with the germline gene, perhaps due to a read error. This chain uses TRBV4-2 with TRBJ2-2; D not resolved. This CDR3 comprises 15 residues. Germline assignment: CDR1 LGHNA and CDR2 YNFKEQ. CDR3 residues: CASSEEGQNTGELFF. CDR3 bases: TGTGCCAGCAGCGAAGAAGGGCAGAACACCGGGGAGCTGTTTTTT.

The J gene is TRBJ2-1, the V gene TRBV10-2; TRBD2 matches 11 bases. V trimming: 4 bases; J trimming: 4 bases; junction bases outside the gene matches: 3. The CDR3 has 15 amino acids. Germline V CDR1 and CDR2: WSHSY, SAAADI. The CDR3 coding sequence is TGCGCCAGCAGTGTAGCGGGGGGGCCGTACAATGAGCAGTTCTTC. Its translation is CASSVAGGPYNEQFF.

The rearrangement links TRBV30 to TRBJ1-5; D is uncertain. The germline gives CDR1 GTSNPN, CDR2 SVGIG (reference sequence). Trimming pared 2 bases from V and 0 bases from J, leaving 11 bases between. The CDR3 is 15 amino acids. CDR3 in DNA: TGTGCCTGGAGTTTAACGGGTAATAGCAATCAGCCCCAGCATTTT. Translated, it gives CAWSLTGNSNQPQHF.

This chain links TRBV25-1 with TRBJ2-2; TRBD1 is a possible D gene (5 bases). V lost 3 bases to trimming and J lost 6 bases, with 14 bases between them. Germline V gene lookup returns CDR1 MGHDK and CDR2 SYGVNS. The CDR3 contains 15 residues. Here the CDR3 DNA reads TGTGCCAGCAGTGAGCAGGGAAGTCTTTCCGGGGAGCTGTTTTTT. Translation: CASSEQGSLSGELFF.

V gene TRBV6-5 combines with J gene TRBJ1-2; 9 nucleotides agree with TRBD1. The CDR3 is 15 residues long. The V segment lost 2 bases and the J segment 4 bases; nucleotides outside the gene matches: 5. Per germline, CDR1 MNHEY and CDR2 SVGAGI. CDR3 protein: CASSYDRGWVYGYTF. Here the CDR3 DNA reads TGTGCCAGCAGTTACGACAGGGGGTGGGTCTATGGCTACACCTTC.

J is TRBJ1-2 and V is TRBV19; no reliable D call. The germline CDR1 and CDR2 sequences are LNHDA and SQIVND (reference sequence). Trimming took off 3 bases at V and 6 bases at J, with 20 bases between the two ends. The CDR3 is 16 amino acids. The CDR3 region has the DNA TGTGCCAGTAGTATGGCCTGGGCCTGGGAAGGGCATGGCTACACCTTC. This gives the protein CASSMAWAWEGHGYTF.

The chain links TRBV9 to TRBJ2-2; 9 bases are a match to TRBD2. The CDR3 is made up of 16 amino acids. Germline assignment: CDR1 SGDLS and CDR2 YYNGEE. Trimming cost V 3 bases and J 1 base; bases outside gene matches: 4. The CDR3 sequence: CASSATSGVNTGELFF. CDR3 bases: TGTGCCAGCAGCGCGACTAGCGGAGTGAACACCGGGGAGCTGTTTTTT.

V gene TRBV6-5 combines with J gene TRBJ1-2; D ambiguous. Germline values: CDR1 MNHEY, CDR2 SVGAGI. With 5 bases removed from V and 2 bases from J, the gap between germline ends came to 3 bases. This CDR3 contains 11 residues. The CDR3 sequence is CASSGNYGYTF. The DNA of the CDR3 is TGTGCCAGCAGTGGAAACTATGGCTACACCTTC.

This chain links TRBV5-1 with TRBJ1-2, with a tentative D call TRBD1 (6 bases). CDR3 length: 14 amino acids. The germline V and J ends were trimmed by 0 bases and 8 bases, with 14 bases remaining between them. CDR1 is SGHRS, CDR2 YFSETQ, per germline. The chain's CDR3 is CASSLVQGVDGYTF. CDR3 bases: TGCGCCAGCAGCTTGGTACAGGGAGTTGACGGCTACACCTTC.

The V call is TRBV11-2, the J call TRBJ1-3; D is unclear. The CDR3 has 12 residues. Trimming left V 2 bases short and J 4 bases short, with 3 bases between. Germline CDR1 reads SGHAT; CDR2 reads FQNNGV. CDR3 nucleotide sequence: TGTGCCAGCAGCTTATCAGGAAACACCATATATTTT. This sequence encodes CASSLSGNTIYF. Full variable domain (remainder filled in from reference TRBV11-2 and TRBJ1-3): EAGVAQSPRYKIIEKRQSVAFWCNPISGHATLYWYQQILGQGPKLLIQFQNNGVVDDSQLPKDRFSAERLKGVDSTLKIQPAKLEDSAVYLCASSLSGNTIYFGEGSWLTVV.

The V call is TRBV19, the J call TRBJ2-5; a weak D match, TRBD2 (7 bases). V gave up 6 bases and J gave up 1 base, with 12 bases separating them. Per the germline V gene, CDR1 is LNHDA and CDR2 is SQIVND (reference sequence). The CDR3 loop spans 14 amino acids. CDR3: CASRRGGFQETQYF. In DNA, the CDR3 is TGTGCCAGTAGGAGGGGGGGATTCCAAGAGACCCAGTACTTC.

V and J are TRBV19 and TRBJ2-1, with 7 bases matching TRBD1. This CDR3 spans 15 amino acids. Unmatched junction bases numbered 4, after V lost 3 bases and J lost 2 bases. Germline V lookup: CDR1 LNHDA, CDR2 SQIVND (reference sequence). CDR3 bases: TGTGCCAGTAGTATTACCGGGACAGCCTACAATGAGCAGTTCTTC. It encodes CASSITGTAYNEQFF.

The V gene is TRBV6-1, the J gene TRBJ2-4; no clear D. V gave up 2 bases and J gave up 0 bases, with 11 bases separating them. This CDR3 contains 16 residues. Germline CDR1 reads MNHNS; CDR2 reads SASEGT. The CDR3 loop is CASSERGGLAKNIQYF. The CDR3 nucleotides are TGTGCCAGCAGTGAAAGAGGTGGATTAGCCAAAAACATTCAGTACTTC.

The J gene is TRBJ2-3, the V gene TRBV27; maybe TRBD1 (5 bases). Trimming shortened V by 4 bases and J by 5 bases, and 10 bases separated the two germline ends. This CDR3 region has 13 residues. The germline gives CDR1 MNHEY, CDR2 SMNVEV (reference sequence). The CDR3 nucleotides are TGTGCCAGCAGTTACTTAAGGGGAGATACGCAGTATTTT. This encodes CASSYLRGDTQYF.

The genes are TRBV10-3 and TRBJ1-4; TRBD1 might be the D (5 bases). V dropped 6 bases and J dropped 6 bases, with 11 bases sitting between them. Per germline, CDR1 ENHRY and CDR2 SYGVKD. The CDR3 is 13 amino acids. The CDR3 region is CAIRRGGDEKLFF. Written as DNA, the CDR3 is TGTGCCATCAGGAGGGGCGGGGATGAAAAACTGTTTTTT.

This chain links TRBV9 with TRBJ1-1; D gene ambiguous. V gave up 0 bases and J gave up 5 bases, with 8 bases separating them. The germline CDR1 and CDR2 sequences are SGDLS and YYNGEE. The CDR3 contains 13 residues. This CDR3 is CASSVVGETEAFF. Written as DNA, the CDR3 is TGTGCCAGCAGCGTAGTAGGAGAGACTGAAGCTTTCTTT.

The genes are TRBV19 and TRBJ1-5; D remains ambiguous. The CDR3 covers 15 residues. V dropped 10 bases and J dropped 0 bases, with 16 bases sitting between them. CDR1 and CDR2 (germline): LNHDA, SQIVND (reference sequence). The CDR3 nucleotides read TGTGCCACCTTACCGCCCGGGTATAGCAATCAGCCCCAGCATTTT. Translated, it gives CATLPPGYSNQPQHF.

This clone appeared a few times. The rearrangement uses TRBV10-3 and TRBJ2-7; the D gene is possibly TRBD1 (6 bases). CDR1 is ENHRY, CDR2 SYGVKD, per germline. The CDR3 totals 12 residues. Trimming left V 6 bases short and J 4 bases short, with 10 bases between. The CDR3 spells CAISSQGYEQYV. DNA for the CDR3: TGTGCCATCAGCTCACAGGGTTACGAGCAGTACGTC.

The chain has TRBV2 and TRBJ1-2; D not certain. The CDR3 consists of 14 residues. With 8 bases removed from V and 7 bases from J, the gap between germline ends came to 20 bases. Germline V CDR1 and CDR2: SNHLY, FYNNEI. CDR3 region: CASRSLTPLRGYTF. The CDR3 DNA sequence: TGTGCCAGCCGATCCCTTACTCCCCTGCGTGGCTACACCTTC.

This chain connects TRBV6-1 to TRBJ2-3, with 8 bases lining up with TRBD2. From germline, CDR1 is MNHNS and CDR2 SASEGT. The CDR3 is 15 residues long. Trimming cost V 4 bases and J 1 base; bases outside gene matches: 4. The CDR3, as DNA: TGTGCCAGCAGTGGGGTTAGCGGGGGCACAGATACGCAGTATTTT. This encodes CASSGVSGGTDTQYF.

The chain carries TRBV9 and TRBJ2-2, with TRBD1 as a possible D gene (7 bases). This CDR3 is 16 amino acids long. Per germline, CDR1 SGDLS and CDR2 YYNGEE. V dropped 0 bases and J dropped 0 bases, with 9 bases sitting between them. CDR3 in DNA: TGTGCCAGCAGCGTAGGGAGGGGGCCGAACACCGGGGAGCTGTTTTTT. Its translation is CASSVGRGPNTGELFF. Based on the CDR3 plus reference TRBV9 and TRBJ2-2, the full variable domain is DSGVTQTPKHLITATGQRVTLRCSPRSGDLSVYWYQQSLDQGLQFLIQYYNGEERAKGNILERFSAQQFPDLHSELNLSSLELGDSALYFCASSVGRGPNTGELFFGEGSRLTVL.